Below, 12 T cell receptor beta chains from the same sample are listed, as sequenced in a study of control samples from healthy donors and cancer patients. Only in-frame clones appear in the TCRdb table, and some are missing; sequencing was by immunoSEQ multiplex PCR. The sample yields 15,000 to 20,000 clones, 85% to 90% seen once. Sequencing was performed on PBMCs. The receptors were gathered from a man aged 55-75 years with head and neck cancer.

The rearrangement uses TRBV5-6 and TRBJ2-2; D perhaps matches TRBD2 (6 bases). CDR1 and CDR2 (germline): SGHDT, YYEEEE. The ends were cut back, 0 bases at V and 1 base at J, with 13 bases in the middle. The CDR3 length is 17 residues. The CDR3 spells CASSLGLRGLNTGELFF. The CDR3, as DNA: TGTGCCAGCAGCTTGGGACTCCGGGGGTTGAACACCGGGGAGCTGTTTTTT.

The chain combines TRBV20-1 with TRBJ2-5; unclear D gene. Between the trimmed V and J ends, which lost 3 bases and 5 bases, there was a span of 7 bases. The CDR3 loop spans 11 amino acids. Germline V CDR1 and CDR2: DFQATT, SNEGSKA (reference sequence). The CDR3, as DNA: TGCAGTGCTAGTCCCGGGGAGACCCAGTACTTC. As protein: CSASPGETQYF.

CDR3 sequence: CASRTPGHYGYTF. CDR3 in DNA: TGTGCCAGCAGAACCCCGGGGCACTATGGCTACACCTTC. This chain uses TRBV6-5 with TRBJ1-2; TRBD1 is a possible D gene (5 bases). From germline, CDR1 is MNHEY and CDR2 SVGAGI. V lost 6 bases to trimming and J lost 3 bases, with 11 bases between them. This CDR3 has 13 residues.

The V call is TRBV11-3, the J call TRBJ1-5; D may be TRBD1 (6 bases). Germline loops: CDR1 SGHNT, CDR2 YENEEA. V was pared by 1 base and J by 4 bases, with 11 bases between. The CDR3 spans 15 residues. In nucleotides, the CDR3 is TGTGCCAGCAGCTTAGTCAGGGGATGGAATCAGCCCCAGCATTTT. Protein: CASSLVRGWNQPQHF.

A note on this clone: Additional DNA sequences in this sample encode the identical CDR3. The chain carries TRBV3-1 (or the pseudogene TRBV3-2) and TRBJ1-4; D uncertain. Germline CDR1 is LGHDT and CDR2 is YNNKEL (reference sequence). V lost 2 bases, J lost 2 bases, and 9 bases lay in between. The CDR3 length is 15 residues. Written as DNA, the CDR3 is TGTGCCAGCAGCCAATTTGGTTGGACTAATGAAAAACTGTTTTTT. It translates to CASSQFGWTNEKLFF.

The chain carries TRBV2 and TRBJ1-2, with no clear D. V was pared by 1 base and J by 7 bases, with 16 bases between. The CDR3 contains 15 residues. Germline CDR1 SNHLY, CDR2 FYNNEI. DNA of the CDR3: TGTGCCAGCAGTGAAGAATCTGTGGCAGCAGGTGGCTACACCTTC. This codes for CASSEESVAAGGYTF.

V is TRBV4-1 and J is TRBJ2-2, with no clear D. The germline gives CDR1 MGHRA, CDR2 YSYEKL. The CDR3 is 15 amino acids. V lost 2 bases and J 1 base, leaving 8 bases between the germline ends. DNA for the CDR3: TGCGCCAGCAGCCAACTGGGTCTGAACACCGGGGAGCTGTTTTTT. It yields the protein CASSQLGLNTGELFF.

The chain is built from TRBV15 and TRBJ1-5; D perhaps matches TRBD1 (6 bases). Between the trimmed V and J ends, which lost 4 bases and 3 bases, there was a span of 13 bases. The CDR3 spans 15 residues. CDR1 is LNHNV, CDR2 YYDKDF, per germline (reference sequence). CDR3 sequence (DNA): TGTGCCACCAGCACGGGGGGGCTGAACAATCAGCCCCAGCATTTT. Amino acids: CATSTGGLNNQPQHF.

The chain combines TRBV18 with TRBJ1-1; a weak D match, TRBD1 (6 bases). Trimming removed 2 bases from V and 1 base from J, with 8 bases in between. Germline CDR1 reads KGHSH; CDR2 reads LQKENI. The length of the CDR3 is 14 residues. CDR3 coding DNA: TGTGCCAGCTCACCATCCAGGGGGAACACTGAAGCTTTCTTT. Amino acids: CASSPSRGNTEAFF.

This chain uses TRBV7-9 with TRBJ1-1; 8 bases map to TRBD1. Per the germline V gene, CDR1 is SEHNR and CDR2 is FQNEAQ (reference sequence). Trimming removed 5 bases from V and 3 bases from J; junction bases left unmatched: 14. This CDR3 comprises 17 residues. The CDR3 region is CASSDGQGGYFYTEAFF. The CDR3 region has the DNA TGTGCCAGCAGCGACGGACAGGGCGGGTACTTCTACACTGAAGCTTTCTTT. Drawing the rest from reference TRBV7-9 and TRBJ1-1, the complete variable domain is DTGVSQNPRHKITKRGQNVTFRCDPISEHNRLYWYRQTLGQGPEFLTYFQNEAQLEKSRLLSDRFSAERPKGSFSTLEIQRTEQGDSAMYLCASSDGQGGYFYTEAFFGQGTRLTVV.

This chain links TRBV5-1 with TRBJ2-7; D gene uncertain. The germline V gene has CDR1 SGHRS and CDR2 YFSETQ. The CDR3 runs 13 residues. V gave up 7 bases and J gave up 0 bases, with 11 bases separating them. The chain's CDR3 is CASSRPSSYEQYF. The CDR3, as DNA: TGCGCCAGCTCTAGGCCCAGCTCCTACGAGCAGTACTTC.

This clone has a single count. The J gene is TRBJ2-3, the V gene TRBV6-1; possibly TRBD2 for D (5 bases). V was cut by 2 bases and J by 5 bases, with 11 bases left in between. The V gene's germline CDR1 is MNHNS and CDR2 SASEGT. The CDR3 sequence is 14 residues long. Here the CDR3 reads CASSEWESRDTQYF. CDR3 bases: TGTGCCAGCAGTGAATGGGAGTCCAGAGATACGCAGTATTTT.